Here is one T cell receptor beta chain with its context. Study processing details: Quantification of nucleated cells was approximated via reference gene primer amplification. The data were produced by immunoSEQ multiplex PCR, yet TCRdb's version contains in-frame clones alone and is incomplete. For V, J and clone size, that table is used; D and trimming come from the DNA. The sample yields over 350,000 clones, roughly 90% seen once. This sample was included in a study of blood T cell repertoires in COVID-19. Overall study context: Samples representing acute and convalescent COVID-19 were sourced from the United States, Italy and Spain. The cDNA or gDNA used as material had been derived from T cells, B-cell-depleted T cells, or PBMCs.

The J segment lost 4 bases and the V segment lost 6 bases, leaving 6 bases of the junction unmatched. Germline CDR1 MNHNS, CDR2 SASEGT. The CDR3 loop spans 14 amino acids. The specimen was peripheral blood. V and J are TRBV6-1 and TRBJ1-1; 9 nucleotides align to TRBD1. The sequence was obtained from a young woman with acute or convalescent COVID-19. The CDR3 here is CASRGQGWGTEAFF. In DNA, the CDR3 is TGTGCCAGCAGAGGACAGGGGTGGGGCACTGAAGCTTTCTTT.